The TCR beta chain under discussion was sequenced for a study of tissue T cells after allogeneic stem cell transplantation. The assay was immunoSEQ multiplex PCR, and TCRdb's table has in-frame clones only and misses some. The sample has around 40,000 clones; roughly 89% are singletons. Germline assignment: CDR1 SEHNR and CDR2 FQNEAQ (reference sequence). There are 11 residues in the CDR3. V was cut by 4 bases and J by 7 bases, with 7 bases left in between. This specimen was blood, taken before transplantation. The sequence was obtained from a woman aged 35 to 70 who later had graft-versus-host disease after an allogeneic stem cell transplant. The rearrangement uses TRBV7-9 and TRBJ2-5; no reliable D call. Written as DNA, the CDR3 is TGTGCCAGCAGCTCCCTTTCGACCCAGTACTTC. This translates into CASSSLSTQYF.